The 30 T cell receptor beta chains presented below share a single source sample, sequenced in a study of graft-versus-host responses after intestinal transplantation (dated by TCRdb to the early 2020s). The library relied on the immunoSEQ multiplex PCR assay. Imported from immuneACCESS, the table was reduced by TCRdb to in-frame sequences with V and J called. These copies leave out some clones; in studies compared against another copy, an unresolved V gene accounts for under half, and the cause of the remainder is not known. The sample contains some 46,000 clones, about 95% of them found a single time. Together, the top ten hold 1.5% to 2% of the sample. The sequences come from PBMCs, collected more than 310 days after intestinal transplant. Receptors were obtained from a human patient who received an intestinal transplant, so some T cells may come from the graft donor.

The chain joins TRBV2 to TRBJ2-7, with D unresolved. V lost 4 bases and J 4 bases, leaving 5 bases between the germline ends. The germline V gene encodes CDR1 SNHLY and CDR2 FYNNEI. The CDR3 contains 11 residues. The chain's CDR3 is CASSVRYEQYF. CDR3 nucleotide sequence: TGTGCCAGCAGTGTCCGTTACGAGCAGTACTTC.

J is TRBJ1-6 and V is TRBV9; tentative D call: TRBD1 (6 bases). Deletions cut 1 base from V and 8 bases from J, with 10 bases between. In germline, CDR1 is SGDLS, CDR2 YYNGEE. CDR3 length: 14 residues. In DNA, the CDR3 is TGTGCCAGCAGCGTAAAACAGGGAGATTCACCCCTCCACTTT. Protein: CASSVKQGDSPLHF.

Remarks on this clone: At one end the junction does not follow the germline gene, possibly because of a read error. The chain recombines TRBV9 with TRBJ2-1, with D possibly being TRBD2 (7 bases). CDR1 SGDLS and CDR2 YYNGEE come from the germline V gene. The CDR3 consists of 17 residues. The CDR3 nucleotides are TGTGCCCGCAGCGAGGGGGGGGCGTTCAGCTCCTACAATGAGCAGTTCTTC. This gives the protein CARSEGGAFSSYNEQFF.

This sequence joins TRBV5-1 and TRBJ2-2; D remains ambiguous. Germline CDR1 reads SGHRS; CDR2 reads YFSETQ. The CDR3 runs 20 residues. Trimming removed 4 bases from V and 0 bases from J, with 25 bases in between. CDR3 DNA: TGCGCCAGCAGCCCCATGGTGGCCAGCTACACCCTTTCGAACACCGGGGAGCTGTTTTTT. It codes for CASSPMVASYTLSNTGELFF.

The V gene is TRBV6-1, the J gene TRBJ1-5, with 9 bases aligning to TRBD1. CDR3 length equals 15 residues. The germline V gene has CDR1 MNHNS and CDR2 SASEGT. V gave up 4 bases and J gave up 7 bases; unmatched junction bases: 8. For the CDR3, the DNA is TGTGCCAGCAGTGCCGGACAGGGGCATATGCAGCCCCAGCATTTT. This encodes CASSAGQGHMQPQHF.

The rearrangement links TRBV29-1 to TRBJ2-3, with D uncertain. The CDR3 consists of 13 residues. Trimming shortened V by 2 bases and J by 2 bases, and 8 bases separated the two germline ends. Germline lookup yields CDR1 SQVTM and CDR2 ANQGSEA. CDR3 in amino acids: CSVERRLTDTQYF. In nucleotides, the CDR3 is TGCAGCGTTGAACGGCGACTCACAGATACGCAGTATTTT.

This clone is a singleton in its sample. The rearrangement joins TRBV2 to TRBJ2-2; D might be TRBD2 (5 bases). The CDR3 extends over 13 amino acids. The V gene lost 5 bases and the J gene lost 4 bases, with 8 bases spanning the gap. Per the germline V gene, CDR1 is SNHLY and CDR2 is FYNNEI. CDR3 loop: CASSTRTTGELFF. In DNA form, the CDR3 reads TGTGCCAGCAGTACTAGGACCACCGGGGAGCTGTTTTTT.

The chain recombines TRBV12-2 with TRBJ2-2; the D call of TRBD2 is as the table states it, not checked on the DNA. TRBV12-2 is listed as a pseudogene. This CDR3 is 13 amino acids long. The CDR3 DNA reads TGTGCAAGTCGTCTAACCTACACCGGGGAGCTGTTTTTT. It yields the protein CASRLTYTGELFF.

The J gene is TRBJ1-1, the V gene TRBV6-6; weak D call: TRBD1 (5 bases). Germline loops: CDR1 MNHNY, CDR2 SVGAGI (reference sequence). This CDR3 has 13 residues. The V end lost 0 bases, the J end lost 8 bases, and 10 bases lay between the germline ends. The CDR3 reads CASSYSRGGEAFF. As DNA, the CDR3 is TGTGCCAGCAGTTACTCGAGGGGCGGGGAAGCTTTCTTT.

In its sample, this clone was seen once. The gene calls are TRBV21-1 and TRBJ2-4; TRBD1, the table's D call, was not compared with the DNA. TRBV21-1 is reported as a pseudogene. The CDR3 has 20 residues. The CDR3 protein is CASSTPRDRIRSGAKNIQYF. CDR3 in DNA: TGTGCCAGCAGCACGCCCAGGGACAGGATCCGGTCTGGGGCCAAAAACATTCAGTACTTC.

The CDR3 here is CASSYQDRGNTEAFF. CDR3 sequence (DNA): TGTGCCAGCAGCTATCAGGACAGGGGGAACACTGAAGCTTTCTTT. This chain links TRBV5-4 with TRBJ1-1, with TRBD1 identical over 9 bases. With 3 bases clipped from V and 1 base from J, the junction kept 4 bases outside the gene matches. Germline-derived CDR1 and CDR2 are SGHNT and YYREEE (reference sequence). This CDR3 contains 15 residues.

The CDR3 DNA follows: TGCGCCAGCAGCTTGGACAGGGACGATACGCAGTATTTT. Translated, it gives CASSLDRDDTQYF. The gene calls are TRBV5-1 and TRBJ2-3; the D gene is possibly TRBD1 (6 bases). Trimming cost V 0 bases and J 6 bases, with 8 bases left between them. CDR3 length: 13 amino acids. The V gene's germline CDR1 is SGHRS and CDR2 YFSETQ.

This rearrangement joins TRBV7-9 to TRBJ1-4; 7 bases agree with TRBD1. The CDR3 loop spans 14 amino acids. CDR1 and CDR2 from the germline V gene are SEHNR and FQNEAQ (reference sequence). The V segment lost 5 bases and the J segment 5 bases; nucleotides outside the gene matches: 5. CDR3 DNA: TGTGCCAGCAGCCCTCAGGGGGGAAATGAAAAACTGTTTTTT. This encodes CASSPQGGNEKLFF. Supplemented by reference TRBV7-9 and TRBJ1-4, the full variable domain reads DTGVSQNPRHKITKRGQNVTFRCDPISEHNRLYWYRQTLGQGPEFLTYFQNEAQLEKSRLLSDRFSAERPKGSFSTLEIQRTEQGDSAMYLCASSPQGGNEKLFFGSGTQLSVL.

The chain combines TRBV7-9 with TRBJ1-1; D ambiguous. Trimming stripped 5 bases from V and 1 base from J, with 11 bases between. Looked up from germline, CDR1 is SEHNR and CDR2 is FQNEAQ (reference sequence). The CDR3 totals 14 residues. CDR3 nucleotide sequence: TGTGCCAGCAGCCCCCGCCGCCAGAACACTGAAGCTTTCTTT. It is translated as CASSPRRQNTEAFF.

The chain combines TRBV2 with TRBJ2-7; 7 bases agree with TRBD1. The V gene end was trimmed by 10 bases and the J gene end by 0 bases; junction bases not matched to a gene: 9. This CDR3 spans 14 amino acids. Germline loops: CDR1 SNHLY, CDR2 FYNNEI. This chain's CDR3 is CATVPGQSSYEQYF. Here the CDR3 DNA reads TGTGCCACTGTACCGGGACAGAGCTCCTACGAGCAGTACTTC.

This clone has a single count. The CDR3 DNA sequence: TGTGCCAGCAGTTACTCGACGGGACCCCAAGAGACCCAGTACTTC. Translating gives CASSYSTGPQETQYF. The V gene is TRBV6-6, the J gene TRBJ2-5, with D possibly being TRBD1 or TRBD2 (5 bases each). V lost 0 bases, J lost 1 base, and 9 bases lay in between. This CDR3 spans 15 amino acids. Germline V gives CDR1 MNHNY, CDR2 SVGAGI (reference sequence).

The rearrangement links TRBV11-2 to TRBJ1-2, with D perhaps matching TRBD1 (5 bases). In germline, CDR1 is SGHAT, CDR2 FQNNGV. V gave up 5 bases and J gave up 8 bases, with 27 bases separating them. This CDR3 contains 17 residues. The CDR3 loop reads CASSAGFGGDYIGGYTF. The DNA for the CDR3 is TGTGCCAGCAGCGCCGGTTTCGGGGGTGACTATATAGGGGGCTACACCTTC.

The V gene is TRBV10-1, the J gene TRBJ2-1; the match to TRBD1 covers 7 bases. J was trimmed by 5 bases and V by 6 bases; bases with no gene match: 19. Germline V gene data show CDR1 as WNHNN and CDR2 as SYGVQD (reference sequence). The CDR3 is made up of 18 amino acids. The CDR3 protein is CASRAGKGAGPWDNEQFF. Here the CDR3 DNA reads TGCGCCAGCAGGGCAGGCAAGGGGGCAGGCCCCTGGGACAATGAGCAGTTCTTC.

The rearrangement joins TRBV29-1 to TRBJ1-1; the D is unclear. Germline values: CDR1 SQVTM, CDR2 ANQGSEA. The CDR3 consists of 11 residues. V lost 4 bases to trimming and J lost 10 bases, with 13 bases between them. Here the CDR3 reads CSVVFQSGAFF. In nucleotides, the CDR3 is TGCAGCGTTGTTTTCCAGTCTGGAGCTTTCTTT.

The rearrangement joins TRBV27 to TRBJ2-5; 8 bases fit TRBD2. J gave up 0 bases and V 6 bases, and 3 bases lay outside the gene matches. Germline CDR1 MNHEY, CDR2 SMNVEV (reference sequence). The CDR3 spans 14 residues. Written as DNA, the CDR3 is TGTGCCAGCAGGCTAGCGGGCCACCAAGAGACCCAGTACTTC. Amino acid sequence: CASRLAGHQETQYF.

The genes are TRBV2 and TRBJ2-3; TRBD1 might be the D (5 bases). Between the trimmed V and J ends, which lost 4 bases and 0 bases, there was a span of 14 bases. Germline V gene sequence: CDR1 SNHLY, CDR2 FYNNEI. There are 16 residues in the CDR3. The CDR3 coding sequence is TGTGCCAGCAGTGTCCGGACATCTCCTAGCACAGATACGCAGTATTTT. It encodes CASSVRTSPSTDTQYF.

The chain is built from TRBV9 and TRBJ2-7, with TRBD2 matching 7 bases. V gave up 2 bases and J gave up 3 bases; unmatched junction bases: 8. CDR1 SGDLS and CDR2 YYNGEE come from the germline V gene. CDR3 size: 15 residues. The CDR3 nucleotides read TGTGCCAGCAGCGTCGGAGGGAGGGCTATCTACGAGCAGTACTTC. Amino acid sequence: CASSVGGRAIYEQYF.

The genes are TRBV4-1 and TRBJ1-4; 7 bases line up with TRBD1. V trimming: 3 bases; J trimming: 0 bases; junction bases outside the gene matches: 13. The CDR3 spans 19 residues. Germline CDR1 is MGHRA and CDR2 is YSYEKL. The CDR3 DNA is TGCGCCAGCAGCCACATCTACGGCAGGGGGGGGCCAACTAATGAAAAACTGTTTTTT. Translating it yields CASSHIYGRGGPTNEKLFF.

The chain carries TRBV7-6 and TRBJ2-7, with D tentatively TRBD2 (6 bases). Trimming stripped 5 bases from V and 0 bases from J, with 14 bases between. CDR1 and CDR2 (germline): SGHVS, FNYEAQ. This CDR3 comprises 15 residues. CDR3 DNA: TGTGCCAGCAGCCCTGGGACTCTAAGCTCCTACGAGCAGTACTTC. Its protein is CASSPGTLSSYEQYF.

V gene TRBV27 combines with J gene TRBJ2-1, with D unresolved. The germline V gene has CDR1 MNHEY and CDR2 SMNVEV (reference sequence). Trimming took 3 bases from V and 6 from J, leaving 6 bases between them. The CDR3 totals 12 residues. The DNA for the CDR3 is TGTGCCAGCAGTTTGGCTGGCAATGAGCAGTTCTTC. This sequence encodes CASSLAGNEQFF.

The V call is TRBV28, the J call TRBJ2-7, with D unresolved. The CDR3 length is 11 residues. The ends were cut back, 2 bases at V and 5 bases at J, with 4 bases in the middle. The germline gives CDR1 MDHEN, CDR2 SYDVKM. CDR3 loop: CASSLRHEQYF. The CDR3, as DNA: TGTGCCAGCAGTTTACGGCACGAGCAGTACTTC.

The gene calls are TRBV10-1 and TRBJ2-3; TRBD2 matches 7 bases. Germline values: CDR1 WNHNN, CDR2 SYGVQD (reference sequence). The CDR3 has 16 amino acids. V gave up 3 bases and J gave up 3 bases; unmatched junction bases: 9. The CDR3 spells CASSEGRTRTTDTQYF. CDR3 nucleotide sequence: TGCGCCAGCAGTGAAGGGAGGACTAGAACAACAGATACGCAGTATTTT.

The rearrangement uses TRBV19 and TRBJ2-5; tentative D call: TRBD2 (5 bases). Germline V gene data show CDR1 as LNHDA and CDR2 as SQIVND (reference sequence). Trimming pared 7 bases from V and 0 bases from J, leaving 12 bases between. The CDR3 sequence is 14 residues long. The CDR3 DNA reads as TGTGCCAGTACCGCAGGCGGGTACCAAGAGACCCAGTACTTC. This gives the protein CASTAGGYQETQYF.

V usage is TRBV5-4 and J usage is TRBJ2-3; 8 nucleotides line up with TRBD2. V was pared by 3 bases and J by 0 bases, with 0 bases of the junction left unmatched. Germline V gene data show CDR1 as SGHNT and CDR2 as YYREEE (reference sequence). There are 14 residues in the CDR3. CDR3 coding DNA: TGTGCCAGCAGCTCTAGCGGGAGCACAGATACGCAGTATTTT. Its protein is CASSSSGSTDTQYF.

V and J are TRBV5-1 and TRBJ1-5, with D uncertain. Germline CDR1 SGHRS, CDR2 YFSETQ. V lost 2 bases and J lost 9, with 12 bases in between. The CDR3 totals 13 residues. CDR3 sequence reads: CASSFDPDRPQHF. The CDR3 region has the DNA TGCGCCAGCAGCTTTGATCCGGACCGGCCCCAGCATTTT. Supplemented by reference TRBV5-1 and TRBJ1-5, the full variable domain reads KAGVTQTPRYLIKTRGQQVTLSCSPISGHRSVSWYQQTPGQGLQFLFEYFSETQRNKGNFPGRFSGRQFSNSRSEMNVSTLELGDSALYLCASSFDPDRPQHFGDGTRLSIL.